This TCR beta chain was identified during a study of control samples from healthy donors and cancer patients. Clones were sequenced by immunoSEQ multiplex PCR, and TCRdb holds only the in-frame ones, with some missing. Altogether about 76,000 clones are present, around 86% being singletons, with the ten largest covering 9.5%. The count of this clone is one. The TCR was taken from a woman between 45 and 65 years old with colorectal cancer. The source material was PBMCs.

The CDR3 region has the DNA TGCGCCAGCAGCTTCGGGGGACAGAACTCTGGAAACACCATATATTTT. Residues: CASSFGGQNSGNTIYF. The V and J genes are TRBV5-1 and TRBJ1-3, with 7 bases lining up with TRBD1. Germline V lookup: CDR1 SGHRS, CDR2 YFSETQ. The CDR3 is 16 residues long. J lost 0 bases, V lost 2 bases, and 5 bases had no gene match.